This is a list of T cell receptor beta chains from one sample in a study of response to subunit inactivated influenza vaccine. TCRdb redid the calling of the RT-PCR reads with MiXCR, one entry per CDR3 protein. The sample lists approximately 730,000 distinct CDR3 sequences, about 15% seen once, with around 7% in the top ten. Source: PBMCs from blood, taken approximately 15 days before vaccination. Receptors were obtained from a man between 50 and 59 years old who received an inactivated influenza vaccine. CDR3s include the opening cysteine and the closing phenylalanine or tryptophan. A D gene is named only where the DNA matches it firmly. Expanded clones get a size class; other rows say once, few or many, or leave the size out.

V gene	D gene	clone size	J gene	CDR3 length	CDR3 protein	CDR3 DNA
TRBV5-1	-	-	TRBJ2-1	12	CASSIPNNEQFF	TGCGCCAGCAGCATACCAAACAATGAGCAGTTCTTC
TRBV6-5	TRBD1	many	TRBJ2-5	14	CASSLNRGKETQYF	TGTGCCAGCAGTTTAAACAGGGGAAAAGAGACCCAGTACTTC
TRBV27	-	few	TRBJ1-1	14	CASSEGRMNTEAFF	TGTGCCAGCAGTGAGGGTCGAATGAACACTGAAGCTTTCTTT
TRBV7-2	TRBD1	-	TRBJ2-7	14	CASSSRTGLYEQYF	TGTGCCAGCAGCTCCCGGACAGGGCTCTACGAGCAGTACTTC
TRBV28	-	few	TRBJ1-2	12	CASTPRGNRVPF	TGTGCCAGCACTCCGCGGGGGAACCGGGTCCCCTTC
TRBV27	-	-	TRBJ2-7	16	CASSLRSRIPSYEQYF	TGTGCCAGCAGTTTACGGTCGCGGATCCCCTCCTACGAGCAGTACTTC
TRBV2	-	few	TRBJ1-5	14	CASRWETVNQPQHF	TGTGCCAGCAGGTGGGAGACGGTAAATCAGCCCCAGCATTTT
TRBV19	TRBD1	few	TRBJ2-3	16	CASSIPGTGVADTQYF	TGTGCCAGTAGTATTCCGGGGACAGGGGTTGCAGATACGCAGTATTTT
TRBV7-2	TRBD2	few	TRBJ2-1	16	CASSLIGRGNLNEQFF	TGTGCCAGCAGCTTAATCGGGAGGGGCAACCTCAATGAGCAGTTCTTC
TRBV10-3	-	-	TRBJ2-5	13	CAISGREGETQYF	TGTGCCATCAGTGGCAGGGAAGGGGAGACCCAGTACTTC
TRBV10-3	-	few	TRBJ2-7	18	CAISVKGARAGSPYEQYF	TGTGCCATCAGTGTGAAGGGGGCGCGTGCGGGGAGCCCCTACGAGCAGTACTTC
TRBV28	-	few	TRBJ2-3	16	CASSLDLLTDTDTQYF	TGTGCCAGCAGTTTAGACTTATTGACGGACACAGATACGCAGTATTTT
TRBV5-4	TRBD1	-	TRBJ1-1	19	CASSFARWDRGQGDTEAFF	TGTGCCAGCAGCTTTGCGAGGTGGGACAGGGGGCAAGGGGACACTGAAGCTTTCTTT
TRBV28	-	many	TRBJ1-3	15	CASRSHRVGGNTIYF	TGTGCCAGCAGATCACACAGGGTTGGTGGAAACACCATATATTTT
TRBV7-9	-	-	TRBJ2-1	16	CASSEGGGVSYNEQFF	TGTGCCAGCAGCGAAGGGGGTGGGGTCTCCTACAATGAGCAGTTCTTC
TRBV2	-	-	TRBJ1-6	13	CASSGALNSPLHF	TGTGCCAGCAGTGGGGCCCTCAATTCACCCCTCCACTTT
TRBV6-5	TRBD1	few	TRBJ1-6	15	CASSHSGTGEWPLHF	TGTGCCAGCAGTCACTCCGGGACAGGGGAGTGGCCCCTCCACTTT
TRBV7-8	-	-	TRBJ2-3	16	CASSHKQGSSTDTQYF	TGTGCCAGCAGTCACAAACAGGGCTCCAGCACAGATACGCAGTATTTT
TRBV15	-	-	TRBJ1-6	17	CATSREYPSSYNSPLHF	TGTGCCACCAGCAGAGAATACCCCAGCTCCTATAATTCACCCCTCCACTTT
TRBV7-2	TRBD2	few	TRBJ2-3	17	CASSRWGLAGPTDTQYF	TGTGCCAGCAGCAGATGGGGACTAGCGGGACCCACAGATACGCAGTATTTT
TRBV6-2/TRBV6-3	TRBD1	many	TRBJ2-7	15	CASSLYRGAAYEQYF	TGTGCCAGCAGTCTATACAGGGGCGCAGCCTACGAGCAGTACTTC
TRBV18	-	few	TRBJ1-1	15	CASSLNSNRNTEAFF	TGTGCCAGCTCACTTAATAGTAATAGGAACACTGAAGCTTTCTTT
TRBV6-5	TRBD1	once	TRBJ1-1	15	CASSYADRGNTEAFF	TGTGCCAGCAGTTACGCCGACAGGGGGAACACTGAAGCTTTCTTT